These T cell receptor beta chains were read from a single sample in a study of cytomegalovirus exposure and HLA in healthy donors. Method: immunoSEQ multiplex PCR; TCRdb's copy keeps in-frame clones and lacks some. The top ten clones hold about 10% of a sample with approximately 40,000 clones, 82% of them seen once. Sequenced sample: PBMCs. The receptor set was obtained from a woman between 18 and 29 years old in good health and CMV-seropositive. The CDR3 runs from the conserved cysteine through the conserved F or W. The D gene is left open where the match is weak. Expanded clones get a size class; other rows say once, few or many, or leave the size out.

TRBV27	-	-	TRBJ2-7	TGTGCCACCCGTGGGGCGACAGCTCTCCCCTACGAGCAGTACTTC	CATRGATALPYEQYF
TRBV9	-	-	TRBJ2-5	TGTGCCAGCAGCGTAGGCGACTGGGGCACAGAGACCCAGTACTTC	CASSVGDWGTETQYF
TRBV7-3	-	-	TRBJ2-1	TGTGCCAGCAGCTTGGTAGCCTACAATGAGCAGTTCTTC	CASSLVAYNEQFF
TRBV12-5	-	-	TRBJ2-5	TGTGCTAGTGGTTTGGTATTGGGGGGTCAACAAGAGACCCAGTACTTC	CASGLVLGGQQETQYF
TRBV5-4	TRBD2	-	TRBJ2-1	TGTGCCAGCAGCTTCTTCGGCCCCGGGACTAGCGGGGGGAATGAGCAGTTCTTC	CASSFFGPGTSGGNEQFF
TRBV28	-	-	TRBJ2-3	TGTGCCAGCAGTTTATGGGTAGGGACAAGCACAGATACGCAGTATTTT	CASSLWVGTSTDTQYF
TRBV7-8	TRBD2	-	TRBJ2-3	TGTGCCAGCAGCAAACTAGCGGGGGGGCATACGCAGTATTTT	CASSKLAGGHTQYF
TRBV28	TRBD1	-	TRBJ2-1	TGTGCCAGCAGCTTCCGGGACAGGGATAACAATGAGCAGTTCTTC	CASSFRDRDNNEQFF
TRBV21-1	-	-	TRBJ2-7	TGTGCCAGCAGCAAGGGGCAGGGCGAACCCTCCTACGAGCAGTACTTC	CASSKGQGEPSYEQYF
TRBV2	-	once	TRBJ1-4	TGTGCCAGTCACAGCTCAACTAATGAAAAACTGTTTTTT	CASHSSTNEKLFF
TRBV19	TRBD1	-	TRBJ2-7	TGTGCCAGTAAACGAGGACAGGGGAACTCCTACGAGCAGTACTTC	CASKRGQGNSYEQYF
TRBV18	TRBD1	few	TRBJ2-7	TGTGCCAGCTCACCGGGACAGGGGAGCTCCTACGAGCAGTACTTC	CASSPGQGSSYEQYF
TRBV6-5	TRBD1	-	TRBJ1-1	TGTGCCAGCAGTTCGACAGGGAATATGAACACTGAAGCTTTCTTT	CASSSTGNMNTEAFF
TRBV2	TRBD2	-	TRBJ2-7	TGTGCCAGCATCAGAGGACTAGCGGGAGAGGGCGGGAACGAGCAGTACTTC	CASIRGLAGEGGNEQYF
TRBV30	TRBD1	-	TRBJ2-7	TGTGCCTGGAGTGTACCCGGGACAGGGCAGTACGAGCAGTACTTC	CAWSVPGTGQYEQYF
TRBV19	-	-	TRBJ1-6	TGTGCCAGTAGTACCCCGAGGATTCAGCATAATTCACCCCTCCACTTT	CASSTPRIQHNSPLHF
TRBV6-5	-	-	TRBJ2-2	TGTGCCAGCAGCCCCAGATTGGCGGATGAGGAGCTGTTTTTT	CASSPRLADEELFF
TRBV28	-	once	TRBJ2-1	TGTGCCAGCTATACAGGAGAAGATGAGCAGTTCTTC	CASYTGEDEQFF
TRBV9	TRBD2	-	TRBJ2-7	TGTGCCAGCAGCGTACTAGCGGAAGCCTACGAGCAGTACTTC	CASSVLAEAYEQYF
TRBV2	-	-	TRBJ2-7	TGTGCCAGCAGTTTAACATATACCTACGAGCAGTACTTC	CASSLTYTYEQYF
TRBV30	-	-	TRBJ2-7	TGTGCCGGGGACCGGGGGAACTACGAGCAGTACTTC	CAGDRGNYEQYF
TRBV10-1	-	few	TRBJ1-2	TGCGCCAGCAGTGATCTCTGGGCAGAGATAAATTTTCCTAACTATGGCTACACCTTC	CASSDLWAEINFPNYGYTF
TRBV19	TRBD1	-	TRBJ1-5	TGTGCCAGTAGTATAGAGGACAGGTTCAATCAGCCCCAGCATTTT	CASSIEDRFNQPQHF
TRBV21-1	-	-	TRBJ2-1	TGTGCCAGCAGCAAAAGGGCTAGCGGGGAGGGAAATGAGCAGTTCTTC	CASSKRASGEGNEQFF
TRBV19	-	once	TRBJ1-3	TGTGCCAGTAGTACAGAACCACAGGGCGGAAACACCATATATTTT	CASSTEPQGGNTIYF
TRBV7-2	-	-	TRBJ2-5	TGTGCCAGCAGCCCTATCCTCGGTTGGGAGCAGTACTTC	CASSPILGWEQYF
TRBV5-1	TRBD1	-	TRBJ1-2	TGCGCCAGCAGCTTGGAGGGACAGGGGGCCTATGGCTACACCTTC	CASSLEGQGAYGYTF
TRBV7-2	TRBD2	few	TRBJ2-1	TGTGCCAGCAGCTCGGGACTAGCGGGGCCGCGCTCCTACAATGAGCAGTTCTTC	CASSSGLAGPRSYNEQFF
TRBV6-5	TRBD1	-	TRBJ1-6	TGTGCCAGCAGTTCTACAGGGGGACGTTCACCCCTCCACTTT	CASSSTGGRSPLHF
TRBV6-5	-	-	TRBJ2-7	TGTGCCAGCAGGAGGGTACCCTACGAGCAGTACTTC	CASRRVPYEQYF
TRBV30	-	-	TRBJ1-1	TGTGCCTGGAGTGTCCGTTTTCGGGGAGAGAGGACTGAAGCTTTCTTT	CAWSVRFRGERTEAFF